The rows below give T cell receptor beta chains drawn from one sample of a study of cytomegalovirus exposure and HLA in healthy donors. TCRdb's copy holds only in-frame clones and misses some; the assay was immunoSEQ multiplex PCR. The sample holds about 150,000 clones, roughly 84% seen once. The sample comprised PBMCs. Receptors originate from a young man in good health and CMV-seropositive. The CDR3 runs from the conserved cysteine through the conserved F or W. The D gene is left open where the match is weak. A row's size may be missing; if present it is once, few, many or a size class.

>TRBJ2-6|-|TRBV5-1|-
TGCGCCAGCAGCTTGCCCTCCTCTGGGGCCAACGTCCTGACTTTC
CASSLPSSGANVLTF
>TRBJ1-2|-|TRBV4-3|-
TGCGCCAGCAGCCAGCTCCCTGGGGGAGGGAATGGCTACACCTTC
CASSQLPGGGNGYTF
>TRBJ2-7|-|TRBV7-3|-
TGTGCCAGCAGCCCCGGTCCGGGACTCCTACCTTACGAGCAGTACTTC
CASSPGPGLLPYEQYF
>TRBJ2-1|-|TRBV19|TRBD2
TGTGCCAGTAGTATTGTAAGCGGGAGTACGTCCTACAATGAGCAGTTCTTC
CASSIVSGSTSYNEQFF
>TRBJ2-5|-|TRBV28|-
TGTGCCAGCAGCGACCCCGGGACACCCCAGTACTTC
CASSDPGTPQYF
>TRBJ1-1|few|TRBV7-2|-
TGTGCCAGCAGCTTAGATGGAGGGACTGAAGCTTTCTTT
CASSLDGGTEAFF
>TRBJ1-2|-|TRBV5-4|-
TGTGCCAGCAGCCCTGGGGCTAGCTATGGCTACACCTTC
CASSPGASYGYTF
>TRBJ1-1|-|TRBV29-1|-
TGCAGCGTTTTAAGGACAGCGTCCCCCGATGCTTTCTTT
CSVLRTASPDAFF
>TRBJ1-6|once|TRBV28|TRBD1
TGTGCCAGCACCCTCGCACAGGGGGCCTCACCCCTCCACTTT
CASTLAQGASPLHF
>TRBJ1-5|-|TRBV7-8|TRBD1
TGTGCCAGCAGCTTGACAGGGACGTCTCAGCCCCAGCATTTT
CASSLTGTSQPQHF
>TRBJ2-1|-|TRBV2|-
TGTGCCAGCCAATTCAGGGGGGACTCTTTCAATGAGCAGTTCTTC
CASQFRGDSFNEQFF
>TRBJ2-3|once|TRBV2|-
TGTGCCAGCAGTGGTACAGGGCCTGCTGACACAGATACGCAGTATTTT
CASSGTGPADTDTQYF
>TRBJ2-3|-|TRBV5-6|-
TGTGCCAGCAGCTTGGCCGCGCCTAACCCTTATACGCAGTATTTT
CASSLAAPNPYTQYF
>TRBJ2-3|once|TRBV10-3|TRBD1
TGTGCCATCAGTTTCGGGACAGGGTCAGATACGCAGTATTTT
CAISFGTGSDTQYF
>TRBJ1-4|-|TRBV7-2|-
TGTGCCAGCAGCTTAGCGGCAGCTAATGAAAAACTGTTTTTT
CASSLAAANEKLFF